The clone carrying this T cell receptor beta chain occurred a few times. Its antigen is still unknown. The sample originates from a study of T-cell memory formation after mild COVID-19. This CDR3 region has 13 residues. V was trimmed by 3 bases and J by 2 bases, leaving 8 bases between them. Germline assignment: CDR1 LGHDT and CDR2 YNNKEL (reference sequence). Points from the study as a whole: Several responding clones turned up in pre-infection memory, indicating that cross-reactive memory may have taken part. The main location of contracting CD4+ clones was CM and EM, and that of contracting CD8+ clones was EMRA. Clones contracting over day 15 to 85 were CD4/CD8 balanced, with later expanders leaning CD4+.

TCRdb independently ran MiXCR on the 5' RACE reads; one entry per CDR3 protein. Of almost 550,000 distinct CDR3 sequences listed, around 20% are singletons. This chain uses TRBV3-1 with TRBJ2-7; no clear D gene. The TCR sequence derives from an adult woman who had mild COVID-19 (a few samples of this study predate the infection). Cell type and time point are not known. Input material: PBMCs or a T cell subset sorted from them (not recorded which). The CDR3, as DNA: TGTGCCAGCAGCCAGGCAGATACCTACGAGCAGTACTTC. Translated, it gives CASSQADTYEQYF.